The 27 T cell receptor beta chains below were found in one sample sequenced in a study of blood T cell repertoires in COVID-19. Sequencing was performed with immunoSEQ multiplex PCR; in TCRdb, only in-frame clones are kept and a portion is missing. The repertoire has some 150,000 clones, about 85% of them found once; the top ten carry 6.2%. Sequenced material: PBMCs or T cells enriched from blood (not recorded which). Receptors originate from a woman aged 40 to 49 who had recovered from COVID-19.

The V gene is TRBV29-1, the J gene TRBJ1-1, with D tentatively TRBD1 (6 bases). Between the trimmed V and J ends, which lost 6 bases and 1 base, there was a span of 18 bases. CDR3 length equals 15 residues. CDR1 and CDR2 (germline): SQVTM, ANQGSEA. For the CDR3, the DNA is TGCAGCGTACCCCGGGATGGGACAAAGAACACTGAAGCTTTCTTT. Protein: CSVPRDGTKNTEAFF.

CDR3 sequence: CASSVGTENEKLFF. CDR3 sequence (DNA): TGTGCCAGCAGCGTCGGGACAGAGAATGAAAAACTGTTTTTT. The chain uses TRBV9 and TRBJ1-4, with TRBD1 matching over 7 bases. This CDR3 is 14 amino acids long. Trimming cost V 2 bases and J 5 bases; bases outside gene matches: 3. Per germline, CDR1 SGDLS and CDR2 YYNGEE.

The CDR3 region is CASRTGDRAYEQYF. The CDR3 DNA is TGTGCCAGCAGAACCGGGGACAGGGCCTACGAGCAGTACTTC. The rearrangement uses TRBV7-9 and TRBJ2-7, with TRBD1 matching over 9 bases. V was pared by 6 bases and J by 2 bases, with 5 bases of the junction left unmatched. The CDR3 has 14 amino acids. From germline, CDR1 is SEHNR and CDR2 FQNEAQ (reference sequence).

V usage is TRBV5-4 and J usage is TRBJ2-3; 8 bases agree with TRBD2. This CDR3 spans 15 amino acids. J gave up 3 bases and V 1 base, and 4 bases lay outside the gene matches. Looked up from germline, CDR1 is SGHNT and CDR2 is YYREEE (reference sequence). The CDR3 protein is CASSLYQRGTDTQYF. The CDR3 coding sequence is TGTGCCAGCAGCTTGTACCAGCGGGGGACAGATACGCAGTATTTT.

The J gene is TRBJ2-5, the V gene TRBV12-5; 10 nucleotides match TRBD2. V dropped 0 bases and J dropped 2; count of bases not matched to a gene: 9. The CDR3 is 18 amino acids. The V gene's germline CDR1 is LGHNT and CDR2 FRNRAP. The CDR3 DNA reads TGTGCTAGTGGTTTGGTACAGACTAGCGGGCCTATTCAAGAGACCCAGTACTTC. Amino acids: CASGLVQTSGPIQETQYF.

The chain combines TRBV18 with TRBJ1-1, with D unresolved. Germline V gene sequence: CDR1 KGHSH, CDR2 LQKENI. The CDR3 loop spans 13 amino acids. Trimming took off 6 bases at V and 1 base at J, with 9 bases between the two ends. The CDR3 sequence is CASSYGGNTEAFF. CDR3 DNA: TGTGCCAGCTCTTACGGAGGGAACACTGAAGCTTTCTTT.

CDR3 nucleotides: TGTGCCAGCACCGCCAGAGGACTTTACGAGCAGTACTTC. Protein sequence: CASTARGLYEQYF. The chain recombines TRBV3-1 (or the pseudogene TRBV3-2) with TRBJ2-7; TRBD2 is a possible D gene (5 bases). Germline CDR1 and CDR2: LGHDT and YNNKEL (reference sequence). Trimming left V 7 bases short and J 4 bases short, with 14 bases between. The length of the CDR3 is 13 residues.

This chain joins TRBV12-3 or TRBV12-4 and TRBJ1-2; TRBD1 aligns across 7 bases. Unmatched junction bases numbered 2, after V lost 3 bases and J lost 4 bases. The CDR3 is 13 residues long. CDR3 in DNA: TGTGCCAGCAGTTTCCAGGGGGGCTATGGCTACACCTTC. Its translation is CASSFQGGYGYTF.

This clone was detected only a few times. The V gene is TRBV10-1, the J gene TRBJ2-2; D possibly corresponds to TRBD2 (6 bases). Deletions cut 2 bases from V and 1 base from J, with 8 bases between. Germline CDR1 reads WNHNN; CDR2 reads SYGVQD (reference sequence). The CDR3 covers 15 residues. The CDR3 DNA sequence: TGCGCCAGCAGTGAGACGCGGGGGAACACCGGGGAGCTGTTTTTT. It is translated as CASSETRGNTGELFF.

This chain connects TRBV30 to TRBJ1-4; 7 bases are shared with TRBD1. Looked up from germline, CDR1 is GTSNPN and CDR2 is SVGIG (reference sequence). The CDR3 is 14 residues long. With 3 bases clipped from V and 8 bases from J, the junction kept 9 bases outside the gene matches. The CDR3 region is CAWSPGQLREKLFF. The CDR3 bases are TGTGCCTGGAGCCCGGGACAGCTCCGAGAAAAACTGTTTTTT. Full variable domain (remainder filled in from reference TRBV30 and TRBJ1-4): SQTIHQWPATLVQPVGSPLSLECTVEGTSNPNLYWYRQAAGRGLQLLFYSVGIGQISSEVPQNLSASRPQDRQFILSSKKLLLSDSGFYLCAWSPGQLREKLFFGSGTQLSVL.

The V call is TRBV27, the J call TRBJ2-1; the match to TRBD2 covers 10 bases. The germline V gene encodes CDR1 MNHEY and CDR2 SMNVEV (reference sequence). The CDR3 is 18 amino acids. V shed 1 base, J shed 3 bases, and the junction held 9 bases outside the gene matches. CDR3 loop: CASSLYARLAGLYNEQFF. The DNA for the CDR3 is TGTGCCAGCAGTTTATACGCCAGACTAGCGGGCCTCTACAATGAGCAGTTCTTC.

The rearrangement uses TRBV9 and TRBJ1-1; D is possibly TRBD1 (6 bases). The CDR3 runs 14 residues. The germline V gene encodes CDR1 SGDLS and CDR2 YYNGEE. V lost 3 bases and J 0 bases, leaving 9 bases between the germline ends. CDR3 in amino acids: CASSATGLNTEAFF. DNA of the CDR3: TGTGCCAGCAGCGCGACAGGATTGAACACTGAAGCTTTCTTT.

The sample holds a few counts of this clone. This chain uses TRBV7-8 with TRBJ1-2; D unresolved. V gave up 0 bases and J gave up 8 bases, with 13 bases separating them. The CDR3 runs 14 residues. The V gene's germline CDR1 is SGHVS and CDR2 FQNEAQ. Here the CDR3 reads CASSLALETQGYTF. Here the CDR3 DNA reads TGTGCCAGCAGCTTAGCGCTGGAGACTCAAGGCTACACCTTC.

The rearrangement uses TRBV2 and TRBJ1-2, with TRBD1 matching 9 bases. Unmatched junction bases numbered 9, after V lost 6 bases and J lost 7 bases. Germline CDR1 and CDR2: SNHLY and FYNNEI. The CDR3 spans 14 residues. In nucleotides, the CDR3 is TGTGCCAGCAGCTTAGCCGGGACAGGGTTTGGCTACACCTTC. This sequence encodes CASSLAGTGFGYTF. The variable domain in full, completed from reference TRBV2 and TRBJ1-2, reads EPEVTQTPSHQVTQMGQEVILRCVPISNHLYFYWYRQILGQKVEFLVSFYNNEISEKSEIFDDQFSVERPDGSNFTLKIRSTKLEDSAMYFCASSLAGTGFGYTFGSGTRLTVV.

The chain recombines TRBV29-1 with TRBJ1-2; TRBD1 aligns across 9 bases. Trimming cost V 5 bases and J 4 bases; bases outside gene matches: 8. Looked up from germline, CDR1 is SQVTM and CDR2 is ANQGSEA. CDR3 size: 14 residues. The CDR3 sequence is CSVLGQGSGYGYTF. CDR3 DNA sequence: TGCAGCGTTCTAGGACAGGGGAGTGGCTATGGCTACACCTTC.

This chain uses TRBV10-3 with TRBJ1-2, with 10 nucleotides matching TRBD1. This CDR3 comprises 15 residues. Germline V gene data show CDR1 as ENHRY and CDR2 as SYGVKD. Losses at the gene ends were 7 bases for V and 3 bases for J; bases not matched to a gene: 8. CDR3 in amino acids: CAINLGQGPDYGYTF. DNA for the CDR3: TGTGCCATCAACTTGGGACAGGGGCCCGACTATGGCTACACCTTC.

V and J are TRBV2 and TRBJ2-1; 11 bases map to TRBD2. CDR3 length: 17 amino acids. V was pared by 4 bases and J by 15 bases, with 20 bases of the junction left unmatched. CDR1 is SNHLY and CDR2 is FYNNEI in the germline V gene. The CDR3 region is CASSGGPIQTSGVYGFF. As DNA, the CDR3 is TGTGCCAGCAGTGGAGGACCGATCCAGACTAGCGGGGTCTATGGGTTCTTC.

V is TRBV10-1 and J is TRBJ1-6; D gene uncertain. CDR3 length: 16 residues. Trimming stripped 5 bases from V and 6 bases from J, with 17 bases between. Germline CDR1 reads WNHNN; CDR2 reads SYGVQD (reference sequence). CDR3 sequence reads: CASSLLPGCRNSPLHF. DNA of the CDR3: TGCGCCAGCAGTCTCTTACCGGGGTGCCGTAATTCACCCCTCCACTTT.

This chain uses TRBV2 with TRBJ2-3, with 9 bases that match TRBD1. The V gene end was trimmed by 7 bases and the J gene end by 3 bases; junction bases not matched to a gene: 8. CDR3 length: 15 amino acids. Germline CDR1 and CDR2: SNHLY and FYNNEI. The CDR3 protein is CASKLTGGNTDTQYF. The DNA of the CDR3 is TGTGCCAGCAAGCTTACAGGGGGCAATACAGATACGCAGTATTTT.

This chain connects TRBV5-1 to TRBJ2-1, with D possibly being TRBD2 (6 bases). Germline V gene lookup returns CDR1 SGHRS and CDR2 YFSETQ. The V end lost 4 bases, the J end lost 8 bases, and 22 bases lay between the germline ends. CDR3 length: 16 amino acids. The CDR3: CASSETGTLGGYEQFF. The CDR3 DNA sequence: TGCGCCAGCAGCGAGACCGGGACTCTGGGCGGTTATGAGCAGTTCTTC.

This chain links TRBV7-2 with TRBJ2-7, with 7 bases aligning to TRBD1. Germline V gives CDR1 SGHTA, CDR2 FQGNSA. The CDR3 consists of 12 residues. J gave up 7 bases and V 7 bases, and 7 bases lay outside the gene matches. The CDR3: CASIRQGEEQYF. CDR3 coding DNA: TGTGCCAGCATCAGACAGGGTGAGGAGCAGTACTTC.

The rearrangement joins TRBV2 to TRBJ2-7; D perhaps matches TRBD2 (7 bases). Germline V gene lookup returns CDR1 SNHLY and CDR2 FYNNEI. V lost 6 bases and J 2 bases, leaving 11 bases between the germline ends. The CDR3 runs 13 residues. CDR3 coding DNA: TGTGCCAGCAGGGGGGGGGCAACCTACGAGCAGTACTTC. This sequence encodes CASRGGATYEQYF.

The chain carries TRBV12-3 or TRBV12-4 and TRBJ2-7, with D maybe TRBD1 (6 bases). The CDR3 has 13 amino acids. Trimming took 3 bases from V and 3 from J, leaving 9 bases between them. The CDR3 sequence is CASSLGASYEQYF. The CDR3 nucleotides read TGTGCCAGCAGTTTGGGGGCGAGCTACGAGCAGTACTTC.

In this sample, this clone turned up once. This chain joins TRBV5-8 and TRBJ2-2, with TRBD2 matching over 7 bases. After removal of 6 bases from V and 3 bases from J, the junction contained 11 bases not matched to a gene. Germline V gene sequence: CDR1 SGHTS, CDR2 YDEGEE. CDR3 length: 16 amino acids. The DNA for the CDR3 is TGTGCCAGCAATCCTCTCGGACTAGTCTACACCGGGGAGCTGTTTTTT. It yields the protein CASNPLGLVYTGELFF.

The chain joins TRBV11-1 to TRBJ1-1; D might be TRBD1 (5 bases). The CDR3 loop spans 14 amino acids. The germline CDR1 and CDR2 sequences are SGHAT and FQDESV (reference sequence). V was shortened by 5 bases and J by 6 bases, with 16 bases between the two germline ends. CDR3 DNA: TGTGCCAGCAGCCCCGCCGACAGCTCTGCTGAAGCTTTCTTT. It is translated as CASSPADSSAEAFF.

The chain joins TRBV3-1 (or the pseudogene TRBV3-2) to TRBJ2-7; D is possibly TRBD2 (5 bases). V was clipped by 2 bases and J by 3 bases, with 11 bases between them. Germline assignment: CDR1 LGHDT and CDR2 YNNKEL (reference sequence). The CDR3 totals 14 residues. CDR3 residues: CASSQSGEIYEQYF. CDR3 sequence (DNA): TGTGCCAGCAGCCAATCCGGGGAGATCTACGAGCAGTACTTC.

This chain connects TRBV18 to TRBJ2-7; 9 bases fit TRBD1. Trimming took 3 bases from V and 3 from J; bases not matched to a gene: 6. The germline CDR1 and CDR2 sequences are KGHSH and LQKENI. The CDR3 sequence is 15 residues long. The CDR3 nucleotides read TGTGCCAGCTCACCCGACAGGGGGACCCACTACGAGCAGTACTTC. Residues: CASSPDRGTHYEQYF.